This T cell receptor beta chain came from a study of blood T cell repertoires in COVID-19. Looking at the study overall: Specimens from acute and convalescent COVID-19 originated in the United States, Italy and Spain. The cDNA or gDNA used as material had been derived from T cells, B-cell-depleted T cells, or PBMCs.

The germline CDR1 and CDR2 sequences are SGHNT and YYREEE (reference sequence). V lost 4 bases and J lost 7; bases outside the gene matches: 15. This CDR3 is 16 amino acids long. In the original processing: Amplification of reference gene primers was used by the study to estimate nucleated cell counts. Generated by immunoSEQ multiplex PCR, the TCRdb table keeps only in-frame clones and is missing some. From that table come the V and J calls and clone size; the DNA was used to work out D and trimming. The sample yields roughly 220,000 clones, around 87% seen once. Followed longitudinally, the Seattle patients had been enrolled during active infection.

The sample comprised peripheral blood. This chain joins TRBV5-4 and TRBJ1-2, with 8 bases aligning to TRBD1. This clonotype was obtained from a woman between 50 and 59 years old with COVID-19, enrolled during active disease. CDR3 sequence (DNA): TGTGCCAGCAGCGCAGGACAGGGTATAATCGGAGGTGGCTACACCTTC. It specifies CASSAGQGIIGGGYTF. Supplemented by reference TRBV5-4 and TRBJ1-2, the full variable domain reads ETGVTQSPTHLIKTRGQQVTLRCSSQSGHNTVSWYQQALGQGPQFIFQYYREEENGRGNFPPRFSGLQFPNYSSELNVNALELDDSALYLCASSAGQGIIGGGYTFGSGTRLTVV.